This TCR beta chain is drawn from a study of T cell responses to AZD1222 COVID-19 vaccine. General study points: White British ancestry dominated among donors, who included more females, and clonal diversity was possibly underestimated.

A note on this clone: Its antigen is undetermined.

There are 16 residues in the CDR3. CDR1 is MDHEN and CDR2 is SYDVKM in the germline V gene. The V segment lost 3 bases and the J segment 3 bases; nucleotides outside the gene matches: 3. Produced via immunoSEQ multiplex PCR; TCRdb's table is partial and in-frame only. In the table there are 150,000 to 190,000 clones, about 85% of which are singletons. The specimen comprised peripheral blood, sampled after recovery from COVID-19. The source of this sequence is an adult who had recovered from COVID-19. The chain recombines TRBV28 with TRBJ1-4; 11 nucleotides line up with TRBD1. The CDR3: CASSFGQGAANEKLFF. The DNA of the CDR3 is TGTGCCAGCAGTTTCGGACAGGGGGCGGCTAATGAAAAACTGTTTTTT.